This TCR beta chain is from a study of T cells after posttransplantation cyclophosphamide. Study-wide points: Blood and skin or GI T cell repertoires showed limited TRB overlap.

The CDR3 contains 14 residues. V lost 3 bases and J lost 4; bases outside the gene matches: 4. Germline V gene lookup returns CDR1 SGHDT and CDR2 YYEEEE. Using immunoSEQ multiplex PCR, the repertoire was profiled, and TCRdb retains in-frame clones only, with some absent. The table records about 18,000 clones, over 80% of them present only once. In regard to this clone: Its specificity is unknown.

The chain employs TRBV5-6 and TRBJ1-2; TRBD1 matches 9 bases. The clonotype was recovered from a man aged 25 to 40 in good health and a related stem cell transplant donor. The sequencing input was memory CD4+ T cells sorted from blood. As DNA, the CDR3 is TGTGCCAGCAGCTGGACAGGGGACTTCTATGGCTACACCTTC. The encoded protein is CASSWTGDFYGYTF.